Shown below are 22 T cell receptor beta chains from a single sample sequenced in a study of blood T cell repertoires in COVID-19 (dated by TCRdb to about 2020). Library creation used the immunoSEQ multiplex PCR assay. This is the immuneACCESS table as TCRdb keeps it, with only in-frame sequences that have V and J called. A part of the clones is gone; compared with another copy, unresolved V genes explain less than half, and the rest is unexplained. This sample lists about 200,000 clones; approximately 84% were detected once. Of the sample, almost 5% is held by the ten largest clones. Sequencing was performed on peripheral blood. The receptors were sampled from a woman older than 75 with acute or convalescent COVID-19.

The chain has TRBV3-1 (or the pseudogene TRBV3-2) and TRBJ1-5; tentative D call: TRBD1 (6 bases). Germline CDR1 reads LGHDT; CDR2 reads YNNKEL (reference sequence). The CDR3 loop spans 13 amino acids. With 4 bases removed from V and 14 bases from J, the gap between germline ends came to 18 bases. This CDR3 reads CASSLLGGQGKHF. The CDR3, as DNA: TGTGCCAGCAGCCTCCTGGGGGGGCAGGGAAAGCATTTT.

V gene TRBV29-1 combines with J gene TRBJ2-1, with TRBD2 matching over 8 bases. V shed 7 bases, J shed 5 bases, and the junction held 10 bases outside the gene matches. This CDR3 has 14 amino acids. CDR1 and CDR2 (germline): SQVTM, ANQGSEA. The CDR3 bases are TGCAGCGCCGATATGAGTAGCGGGGACAATGAGCAGTTCTTC. This codes for CSADMSSGDNEQFF.

The chain combines TRBV30 with TRBJ2-7, with D perhaps matching TRBD1 (6 bases). The germline gives CDR1 GTSNPN, CDR2 SVGIG (reference sequence). The CDR3 runs to 13 residues. Trimming left V 2 bases short and J 6 bases short, with 14 bases between. The CDR3 region has the DNA TGTGCCTGGAGTTCACAGGGACCCGGCGAGCAGTACTTC. Amino acids: CAWSSQGPGEQYF.

The chain recombines TRBV7-9 with TRBJ2-7, with a weak D call TRBD1 (7 bases). There are 15 residues in the CDR3. Germline CDR1 SEHNR, CDR2 FQNEAQ (reference sequence). Trimming removed 6 bases from V and 2 bases from J, with 17 bases in between. CDR3 residues: CASRTTGTAAYEQYF. The DNA for the CDR3 is TGTGCCAGCAGGACGACAGGGACTGCGGCCTACGAGCAGTACTTC.

This clone was seen once. V is TRBV28 and J is TRBJ1-1; TRBD1 is a possible D gene (6 bases). From germline, CDR1 is MDHEN and CDR2 SYDVKM. The CDR3 runs 15 residues. V lost 3 bases and J 3 bases, leaving 14 bases between the germline ends. The CDR3 nucleotides are TGTGCCAGCAGTTTTTTGGATAACAGGGACACTGAAGCTTTCTTT. Encoded protein: CASSFLDNRDTEAFF.

J is TRBJ1-4 and V is TRBV18; D not resolved. Germline CDR1 is KGHSH and CDR2 is LQKENI. This CDR3 is built from 15 residues. The V end was cut by 1 base, the J end by 4 bases, with 10 bases between. The CDR3 DNA sequence: TGTGCCAGCTCACCACTACCGGGAGTTAATGAAAAACTGTTTTTT. Translation gives CASSPLPGVNEKLFF.

The V call is TRBV7-2, the J call TRBJ2-7, with 9 bases lining up with TRBD1. Trimming at V came to 6 bases and at J to 6 bases, leaving 12 bases not matched to a gene. Germline values: CDR1 SGHTA, CDR2 FQGNSA. The CDR3 is 15 residues long. The CDR3 reads CASRQPGTGRLEQYF. Here the CDR3 DNA reads TGTGCCAGCAGGCAACCCGGGACAGGGAGGCTCGAGCAGTACTTC.

The chain recombines TRBV23-1 with TRBJ2-7; D might be TRBD2 (5 bases). TRBV23-1 is given ORF status, its function remaining uncertain. The CDR3 has 13 residues. Trimming pared 4 bases from V and 1 base from J, leaving 8 bases between. CDR3 amino acids: CASSRGLSYEQYF. The CDR3 nucleotides are TGCGCCAGCAGTCGAGGGTTATCCTACGAGCAGTACTTC.

The chain recombines TRBV6-6 with TRBJ2-3; 7 bases line up with TRBD2. The junction had 7 bases not matched to a gene; V was cut back by 6 bases and J by 1 base. CDR3 length: 15 amino acids. The germline V gene has CDR1 MNHNY and CDR2 SVGAGI (reference sequence). The CDR3 DNA reads as TGTGCCAGCAGAGCGCTAGCGGACCGCACAGATACGCAGTATTTT. This sequence encodes CASRALADRTDTQYF.

Worth noting for this clone: Mismatch with germline at one junction end may stem from a read error. V and J are TRBV5-8 and TRBJ1-1; D possibly corresponds to TRBD1 (5 bases). Germline CDR1 and CDR2: SGHTS and YDEGEE. The CDR3 runs to 12 residues. The CDR3 here is CASSPTKEQADF. The CDR3 bases are TGTGCCAGCAGCCCAACAAAGGAACAGGCAGACTTT.

With regard to this clone: One junction end does not reproduce the germline sequence, and a read error may be involved. The chain couples TRBV30 to TRBJ2-3; D unclear. CDR3 length: 10 amino acids. Germline lookup yields CDR1 GTSNPN and CDR2 SVGIG (reference sequence). CDR3 in amino acids: CAWSLTDTQF. The CDR3, as DNA: TGTGCCTGGAGCCTCACTGACACCCAGTTT.

The CDR3 here is CASSLQTGTNTEAFF. CDR3 sequence (DNA): TGTGCCAGCAGCTTGCAGACAGGAACGAACACTGAAGCTTTCTTT. V and J are TRBV9 and TRBJ1-1; D possibly corresponds to TRBD1 (6 bases). The CDR3 totals 15 residues. Trimming took 4 bases from V and 1 from J, leaving 14 bases between them. Germline V CDR1 and CDR2: SGDLS, YYNGEE.

To note about this clone: The sample holds other DNA sequences that translate to the same CDR3. V and J are TRBV15 and TRBJ2-3; TRBD2 might be the D (5 bases). This CDR3 comprises 14 residues. CDR1 and CDR2 from the germline V gene are LNHNV and YYDKDF (reference sequence). V was pared by 0 bases and J by 6 bases, with 10 bases between. The CDR3 DNA follows: TGTGCCACCAGCAGAGATACCCGGACTGATACGCAGTATTTT. The encoded protein is CATSRDTRTDTQYF.

J is TRBJ1-6 and V is TRBV2; a weak D match, TRBD1 (5 bases). This CDR3 has 15 amino acids. Trimming left V 6 bases short and J 4 bases short, with 13 bases between. The V gene's germline CDR1 is SNHLY and CDR2 FYNNEI. CDR3: CASRPTESYNSPLHF. Here the CDR3 DNA reads TGTGCCAGCAGGCCGACAGAGAGTTATAATTCACCCCTCCACTTT. Combining the CDR3 with reference TRBV2 and TRBJ1-6 gives the whole variable domain EPEVTQTPSHQVTQMGQEVILRCVPISNHLYFYWYRQILGQKVEFLVSFYNNEISEKSEIFDDQFSVERPDGSNFTLKIRSTKLEDSAMYFCASRPTESYNSPLHFGNGTRLTVT.

The table lists this clone with a count of one. This chain joins TRBV10-3 and TRBJ2-4; possibly TRBD1 for D (6 bases). V was clipped by 0 bases and J by 6 bases, with 15 bases between them. Germline CDR1 reads ENHRY; CDR2 reads SYGVKD. This CDR3 region has 16 residues. CDR3: CAISESGGSTGNIQYF. The CDR3, as DNA: TGTGCCATCAGTGAGTCAGGGGGTAGCACAGGAAACATTCAGTACTTC.

The chain is built from TRBV13 and TRBJ2-7, with 10 nucleotides matching TRBD2. Germline CDR1 PRHDT, CDR2 FYEKMQ (reference sequence). V trimming: 2 bases; J trimming: 2 bases; junction bases outside the gene matches: 3. CDR3 length: 15 amino acids. As DNA, the CDR3 is TGTGCCAGCAGCTTAAGGGGACTAGCGACCTACGAGCAGTACTTC. Translation gives CASSLRGLATYEQYF.

The CDR3 nucleotides are TGTGCCAGCAGGCATCCGGGAAGGCTGAGCAATCAGCCCCAGCATTTT. This gives the protein CASRHPGRLSNQPQHF. The chain employs TRBV3-1 (or the pseudogene TRBV3-2) and TRBJ1-5; D gene uncertain. V was trimmed by 6 bases and J by 1 base, leaving 16 bases between them. Germline V gene sequence: CDR1 LGHDT, CDR2 YNNKEL (reference sequence). The CDR3 has 16 amino acids.

The CDR3 protein is CASSFSGSTDTQYF. The CDR3 nucleotides are TGTGCCAGCAGCTTTAGCGGGAGCACAGATACGCAGTATTTT. The chain couples TRBV7-9 to TRBJ2-3; TRBD2 matches 7 bases. Trimming at V came to 3 bases and at J to 0 bases, leaving 0 bases not matched to a gene. The germline V gene has CDR1 SEHNR and CDR2 FQNEAQ (reference sequence). This CDR3 is built from 14 residues.

The chain recombines TRBV7-2 with TRBJ1-1, with TRBD1 identical over 10 bases. CDR1 and CDR2 (germline): SGHTA, FQGNSA. The CDR3 sequence is 15 residues long. J lost 11 bases, V lost 1 base, and 10 bases had no gene match. The CDR3 DNA reads as TGTGCCAGCAGCTTAGTCCCCGGGACAGGGGTCATGGCTTTCTTT. Residues: CASSLVPGTGVMAFF.

V is TRBV7-2 and J is TRBJ2-1, with D maybe TRBD2 (5 bases). CDR3 length: 15 residues. Germline-derived CDR1 and CDR2 are SGHTA and FQGNSA. Trimming removed 1 base at V and 1 base at J, with 8 bases between. The CDR3 loop is CASSLESGSYNEQFF. The CDR3 DNA is TGTGCCAGCAGCTTAGAAAGCGGTTCCTACAATGAGCAGTTCTTC.

The chain couples TRBV2 to TRBJ2-2; TRBD2 matches 8 bases. The CDR3 spans 15 residues. Losses at the gene ends were 3 bases for V and 5 bases for J; bases not matched to a gene: 5. Germline CDR1 reads SNHLY; CDR2 reads FYNNEI. The CDR3 DNA is TGTGCCAGCAGTGACGGGAGGGCCCGAACCGGGGAGCTGTTTTTT. It is translated as CASSDGRARTGELFF.

The chain has TRBV5-1 and TRBJ2-3; 7 bases match TRBD1. CDR1 and CDR2 from the germline V gene are SGHRS and YFSETQ. J lost 0 bases, V lost 4 bases, and 5 bases had no gene match. The CDR3 consists of 15 residues. The CDR3 coding sequence is TGCGCCAGCAGCCTCGACAGGGTTAGCACAGATACGCAGTATTTT. It encodes CASSLDRVSTDTQYF.